This T cell receptor (beta chain) is from a study of OX40 agonist ivuxolimab in advanced cancers. For the study at large: Of mixed ages from roughly 23 to 80 and averaging approximately 60 years, the group was around 78% male. Three individuals attained partial responses, comprising one hepatocellular carcinoma case and two cutaneous melanoma cases.

Germline CDR1 SGDLS, CDR2 YYNGEE. After removal of 0 bases from V and 6 bases from J, the junction contained 1 base not matched to a gene. The CDR3 sequence is 14 residues long. Sequencing was performed with immunoSEQ multiplex PCR; in TCRdb, only in-frame clones are kept and a portion is missing. The sample shows tens of thousands of clones, more than 80% of them seen only once. Notes on the study in general: Which antigen the expanded peripheral T cells recognized is unknown.

About this clone itself: Its antigen is unidentified.

The rearrangement uses TRBV9 and TRBJ2-1; 9 nucleotides match TRBD2. The sequencing used CD4+ or CD8+ T cells sorted from blood, collected in a trial of the OX40 agonist ivuxolimab. The sequence derives from an adult with an advanced solid tumor such as melanoma, head and neck, liver or kidney cancer. CDR3 DNA: TGTGCCAGCAGCGTAGCGGGACTAGCCAATGAGCAGTTCTTC. Translation: CASSVAGLANEQFF. Full variable domain (rest looked up from reference TRBV9 and TRBJ2-1): DSGVTQTPKHLITATGQRVTLRCSPRSGDLSVYWYQQSLDQGLQFLIQYYNGEERAKGNILERFSAQQFPDLHSELNLSSLELGDSALYFCASSVAGLANEQFFGPGTRLTVL.